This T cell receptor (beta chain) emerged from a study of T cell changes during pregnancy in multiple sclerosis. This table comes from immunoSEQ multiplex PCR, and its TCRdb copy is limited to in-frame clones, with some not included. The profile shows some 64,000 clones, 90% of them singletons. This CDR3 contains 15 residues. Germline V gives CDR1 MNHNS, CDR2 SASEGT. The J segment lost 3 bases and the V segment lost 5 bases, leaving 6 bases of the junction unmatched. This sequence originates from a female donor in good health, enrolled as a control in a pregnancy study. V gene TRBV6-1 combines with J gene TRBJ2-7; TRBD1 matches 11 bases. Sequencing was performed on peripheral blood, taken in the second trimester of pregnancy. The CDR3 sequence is CASSTGQGAFYEQYF. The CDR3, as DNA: TGTGCCAGCAGTACCGGACAGGGGGCGTTCTACGAGCAGTACTTC.